This T cell receptor (beta chain) was recovered during a study of cytomegalovirus exposure and HLA in healthy donors. Study-level information: Researchers previously reported finding roughly 120 million unique TCR beta sequences from about 179 million T cells. Early released data comprised 80 million to 100 million unique TCRs from HLA-typed donors.

The PCR ran on 60 Vbeta and 13 Jbeta primers. TCRdb's copy holds only in-frame clones and misses some; the assay was immunoSEQ multiplex PCR. The sample consists of 75,000 to 95,000 clones, less than 80% of them appearing once. The CDR3 is 12 residues long. Germline V gene sequence: CDR1 WSHSY, CDR2 SAAADI. V was pared by 3 bases and J by 4 bases, with 6 bases between. This rearrangement joins TRBV10-2 to TRBJ1-2; D is ambiguous. The sequenced sample was PBMCs. The TCR originated in a woman aged 45-65 years in good health and CMV-seropositive. The CDR3 bases are TGCGCCAGCAGTGAAAACAGCTATGGCTACACCTTC. Residues: CASSENSYGYTF.